These 13 T cell receptor beta chains share one sample of origin, sequenced in a study of neoadjuvant anti-PD-1 for oral cavity cancer. The protocol was immunoSEQ multiplex PCR, while the TCRdb copy is restricted to in-frame clones and leaves out a portion. Among 14,000 or so clones listed, 60% to 75% were seen once. This material consisted of PBMCs, taken before nivolumab (anti-PD-1) treatment. Receptors were obtained from a person aged 35-79 years with oral cavity squamous cell carcinoma.

The V gene is TRBV7-2, the J gene TRBJ2-2; 8 bases match TRBD2. This CDR3 spans 15 amino acids. Per germline, CDR1 SGHTA and CDR2 FQGNSA. V lost 7 bases and J lost 5; bases outside the gene matches: 9. Written as DNA, the CDR3 is TGTGCCAGCAAAAGCAGGCGGGGGGTTACCGGGGAGCTGTTTTTT. Translating it yields CASKSRRGVTGELFF.

This clone was counted a single time. The chain has TRBV30 and TRBJ2-5; 8 bases fit TRBD2. The germline CDR1 and CDR2 sequences are GTSNPN and SVGIG (reference sequence). Germline trimming cut 0 bases from V and 5 bases from J; bases unmatched to any gene: 8. This CDR3 has 15 residues. The CDR3 DNA reads as TGTGCCTGGAGTGTTGAAGCGGGAGTTACGGAGACCCAGTACTTC. Residues: CAWSVEAGVTETQYF.

The rearrangement uses TRBV4-1 and TRBJ2-5; 8 bases line up with TRBD2. CDR3 length: 17 amino acids. CDR1 MGHRA and CDR2 YSYEKL come from the germline V gene. V gave up 1 base and J gave up 2 bases; unmatched junction bases: 9. As DNA, the CDR3 is TGCGCCAGCAGCCAAGGTCCAGCGGGAGAATTACAAGAGACCCAGTACTTC. Residues: CASSQGPAGELQETQYF.

This clone was detected only a few times. The chain employs TRBV19 and TRBJ2-2; D remains ambiguous. Germline CDR1 reads LNHDA; CDR2 reads SQIVND (reference sequence). V was trimmed by 3 bases and J by 7 bases, leaving 18 bases between them. This CDR3 spans 16 amino acids. This chain's CDR3 is CASSIPDRRWGGELFF. The CDR3 DNA reads TGTGCCAGTAGTATCCCGGACCGGCGGTGGGGCGGGGAGCTGTTTTTT.

This chain links TRBV7-9 with TRBJ1-2; no clear D. The CDR3 contains 17 residues. The germline V and J ends were trimmed by 4 bases and 5 bases, with 23 bases remaining between them. The V gene's germline CDR1 is SEHNR and CDR2 FQNEAQ (reference sequence). CDR3 residues: CASSSVERSKAEYGYTF. DNA for the CDR3: TGTGCCAGCAGCTCCGTAGAAAGGTCTAAGGCGGAGTATGGCTACACCTTC.

The chain is built from TRBV4-1 and TRBJ2-1; 14 positions agree with TRBD2. V shed 1 base, J shed 9 bases, and the junction held 8 bases outside the gene matches. CDR1 is MGHRA, CDR2 YSYEKL, per germline. The CDR3 loop spans 17 amino acids. CDR3 nucleotides: TGCGCCAGCAGCCAAGGACTAGCGGGAGGGCCTGAGGGTGAGCAGTTCTTC. It translates to CASSQGLAGGPEGEQFF.

The chain carries TRBV5-1 and TRBJ2-2, with 11 bases lining up with TRBD1. Unmatched junction bases numbered 8, after V lost 4 bases and J lost 6 bases. The CDR3 length is 16 residues. Germline lookup yields CDR1 SGHRS and CDR2 YFSETQ. The CDR3 spells CASSLPGTGGSGELFF. The CDR3 DNA reads as TGCGCCAGCAGCCTTCCCGGGACAGGGGGTTCCGGGGAGCTGTTTTTT.

This chain links TRBV11-2 with TRBJ2-4; D perhaps matches TRBD2 (8 bases). This CDR3 region has 13 residues. The V and J ends lost 1 base and 15 bases respectively, with 16 bases between them. CDR1 SGHAT and CDR2 FQNNGV come from the germline V gene. The CDR3 nucleotides read TGTGCCAGCAGCTTAGGCGGGGGGACAGTTTTGTACTTC. This translates into CASSLGGGTVLYF.

This clone was detected only a few times. J is TRBJ1-2 and V is TRBV9, with TRBD1 matching over 10 bases. CDR3 length: 16 residues. The V segment lost 6 bases and the J segment 7 bases; nucleotides outside the gene matches: 15. Germline CDR1 and CDR2: SGDLS and YYNGEE. CDR3 loop: CASTPAGTGEKSGYTF. CDR3 DNA: TGTGCCAGCACCCCTGCGGGGACAGGGGAGAAATCTGGCTACACCTTC.

The gene calls are TRBV2 and TRBJ1-2; perhaps TRBD1 as D (5 bases). V was trimmed by 7 bases and J by 5 bases, leaving 23 bases between them. This CDR3 spans 16 amino acids. In germline, CDR1 is SNHLY, CDR2 FYNNEI. CDR3 DNA sequence: TGTGCCAGCACCTCCCCTGGGACGGACTCATCTTATGGCTACACCTTC. It translates to CASTSPGTDSSYGYTF.

V usage is TRBV5-1 and J usage is TRBJ1-4, with D maybe TRBD1 (5 bases). Germline V CDR1 and CDR2: SGHRS, YFSETQ. The CDR3 length is 16 residues. The V end lost 2 bases, the J end lost 4 bases, and 15 bases lay between the germline ends. The CDR3 spells CASSLRTGGDNEKLFF. As DNA, the CDR3 is TGCGCCAGCAGCTTACGGACGGGGGGAGATAATGAAAAACTGTTTTTT.

CDR3 sequence reads: CAISESGGPNEKLFF. The CDR3 DNA sequence: TGTGCCATCAGTGAGTCGGGGGGCCCTAATGAAAAACTGTTTTTT. V usage is TRBV10-3 and J usage is TRBJ1-4, with a tentative D call TRBD1 (6 bases). CDR1 and CDR2 from the germline V gene are ENHRY and SYGVKD. This CDR3 has 15 amino acids. V lost 0 bases and J lost 3, with 8 bases in between.

This clone has more than one count but fewer than ten. V usage is TRBV29-1 and J usage is TRBJ1-1; no clear D. This CDR3 has 11 amino acids. Trimming removed 5 bases at V and 11 bases at J, with 15 bases between. Germline V gene lookup returns CDR1 SQVTM and CDR2 ANQGSEA. The CDR3 loop reads CSVLAARAAFF. CDR3 nucleotides: TGCAGCGTTCTCGCGGCCCGGGCGGCTTTCTTT.